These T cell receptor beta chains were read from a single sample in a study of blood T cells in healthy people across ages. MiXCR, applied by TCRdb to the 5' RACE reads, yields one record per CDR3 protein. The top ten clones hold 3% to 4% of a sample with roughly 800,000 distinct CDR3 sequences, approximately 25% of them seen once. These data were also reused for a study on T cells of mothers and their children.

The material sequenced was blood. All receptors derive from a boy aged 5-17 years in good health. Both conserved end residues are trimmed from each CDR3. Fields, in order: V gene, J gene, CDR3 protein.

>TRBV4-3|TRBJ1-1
ASSQAFGGLDTEAF
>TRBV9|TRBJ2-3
ASSVDRGDTQY
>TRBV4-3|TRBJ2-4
ASSVDRENIQY
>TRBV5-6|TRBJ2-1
ASSTNGASSYNEQF
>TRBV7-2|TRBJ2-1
ASSPLGVIHNEQF
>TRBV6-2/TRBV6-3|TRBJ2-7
ASRDAENAYEQY
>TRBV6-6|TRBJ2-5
ASFPGQGAPETQY
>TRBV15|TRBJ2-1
ATSRVGGSYNEQF
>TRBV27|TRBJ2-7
ASRKGWTSSCEQY
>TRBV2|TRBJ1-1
ASKADSLNTEAF